This TCR beta chain stems from a study of blood T cell repertoires in COVID-19. Overall study context: The United States, Italy and Spain provided the acute and convalescent COVID-19 samples. From T cells, B-cell-depleted T cells, or PBMCs came the material, which was cDNA or gDNA.

As handled by the study authors: Amplification from reference gene primers served as the basis for estimated nucleated cell counts. TCRdb keeps only in-frame clones here, not all; method: immunoSEQ multiplex PCR. The DNA gave D and trimming, while V, J and clone size come from that table. The sample comprises 200,000 to 250,000 clones, 70% to 90% of which are singletons, and less than 15% rests with the top ten. The sample comprised peripheral blood. This TCR was sampled from a woman younger than 30 who had recovered from COVID-19.

CDR3 bases: TGTGCCAGCAGCTTGTGGGAGGGGACCAATGAGCAGTTCTTC. Amino acids: CASSLWEGTNEQFF. The rearrangement uses TRBV5-4 and TRBJ2-1; 7 bases fit TRBD2. J was trimmed by 6 bases and V by 1 base; bases with no gene match: 4. Germline V gene data show CDR1 as SGHNT and CDR2 as YYREEE (reference sequence). The CDR3 spans 14 residues.